The 24 T cell receptor beta chains reported below all come from one sample, sequenced in a study of T cell repertoires in cytomegalovirus infection. MiXCR, applied by TCRdb to the reads, yields one record per CDR3 protein. Among more than 150,000 distinct CDR3 sequences, roughly 27% were seen once, and the ten largest hold roughly 31%. Source material: PBMCs. The receptors were sampled from a human donor in good health (CMV status not recorded). Some clones in this sample may be carry-over from other donors' samples.

V gene TRBV6-1 combines with J gene TRBJ1-2; maybe TRBD1 (6 bases). V was pared by 1 base and J by 2 bases, with 20 bases between. This CDR3 region has 18 residues. CDR1 MNHNS and CDR2 SASEGT come from the germline V gene. CDR3 amino acids: CASSEGVIGQGPNYGYTF. The CDR3 DNA reads as TGTGCCAGCAGTGAAGGGGTTATTGGGCAGGGGCCGAACTATGGCTACACCTTC.

The chain joins TRBV20-1 to TRBJ2-7; 7 nucleotides match TRBD2. The CDR3 sequence is 15 residues long. The J segment lost 1 base and the V segment lost 5 bases, leaving 11 bases of the junction unmatched. Per germline, CDR1 DFQATT and CDR2 SNEGSKA (reference sequence). This chain's CDR3 is CSAAFAGDGSYEQYF. CDR3 coding DNA: TGCAGTGCTGCCTTCGCGGGGGACGGGTCCTACGAGCAGTACTTC.

Of note for this clonotype: A read error may explain this, as a much larger clone is one base away. Since no conserved phenylalanine or tryptophan closes the CDR3, a read error is the likely cause. The chain joins TRBV7-9 to TRBJ2-7, with 12 positions matching TRBD2. The CDR3 covers 14 residues. Germline trimming cut 5 bases from V and 5 bases from J; bases unmatched to any gene: 4. Germline V lookup: CDR1 SEHNR, CDR2 FQNEAQ (reference sequence). In DNA, the CDR3 is TGTGCCAGCAGCCCTAGCGGGGGGGCCGACGAGCAGTACTCC. It encodes CASSPSGGADEQYS.

V usage is TRBV10-2 and J usage is TRBJ1-1; D unresolved. V was clipped by 6 bases and J by 1 base, with 9 bases between them. This CDR3 spans 13 amino acids. The V gene's germline CDR1 is WSHSY and CDR2 SAAADI. DNA for the CDR3: TGCGCCAGCAGGGGAGGATGGAACACTGAAGCTTTCTTT. Translating gives CASRGGWNTEAFF.

This clonotype was seen more than once but under ten times. V gene TRBV7-3 combines with J gene TRBJ2-5, with TRBD2 identical over 7 bases. Germline V gene lookup returns CDR1 SGHTA and CDR2 FQGTGA. Germline trimming cut 1 base from V and 5 bases from J; bases unmatched to any gene: 1. CDR3 length: 13 residues. CDR3 nucleotide sequence: TGTGCCAGCAGCTTAATCGGGGGGGAGACCCAGTACTTC. Translation gives CASSLIGGETQYF.

This chain joins TRBV19 and TRBJ2-7, with unresolved D. Trimming cost V 1 base and J 4 bases, with 8 bases left between them. CDR3 length equals 13 residues. CDR1 and CDR2 (germline): LNHDA, SQIVND (reference sequence). The CDR3 is CASSIVGQYEQYF. The CDR3 DNA sequence: TGTGCCAGTAGTATAGTAGGGCAGTACGAGCAGTACTTC.

The rearrangement joins TRBV6-1 to TRBJ1-5, with D possibly matching TRBD1 (5 bases). Germline V gene lookup returns CDR1 MNHNS and CDR2 SASEGT. The CDR3 loop spans 13 amino acids. The V gene lost 4 bases and the J gene lost 4 bases, with 8 bases spanning the gap. The CDR3 reads CASSVQGNQPQHF. CDR3 coding DNA: TGTGCCAGCAGTGTCCAGGGAAATCAGCCCCAGCATTTT.

This clonotype has a count of ten or more. The chain carries TRBV7-2 and TRBJ1-5; tentative D call: TRBD1 (5 bases). V lost 5 bases, J lost 3 bases, and 8 bases lay in between. Germline V gives CDR1 SGHTA, CDR2 FQGNSA. The CDR3 runs to 13 residues. This CDR3 reads CASSPGTNQPQHF. The CDR3 DNA reads as TGTGCCAGCAGCCCGGGGACCAATCAGCCCCAGCATTTT.

This clonotype appeared many times. The chain combines TRBV7-2 with TRBJ2-7; the match to TRBD1 covers 11 bases. The CDR3 extends over 13 amino acids. J gave up 6 bases and V 6 bases, and 4 bases lay outside the gene matches. Germline-derived CDR1 and CDR2 are SGHTA and FQGNSA. The CDR3 DNA sequence: TGTGCCAGCAGTTTGGACAGGGGGCGCGAGCAGTACTTC. The encoded protein is CASSLDRGREQYF.

The chain uses TRBV20-1 and TRBJ1-2, with TRBD1 as a possible D gene (5 bases). The CDR3 is 15 amino acids. Trimming stripped 6 bases from V and 4 bases from J, with 21 bases between. Germline CDR1 DFQATT, CDR2 SNEGSKA (reference sequence). The CDR3 reads CSADSPPGAGYGYTF. CDR3 nucleotide sequence: TGCAGTGCCGATTCGCCGCCCGGGGCCGGCTATGGCTACACCTTC.

This clonotype turned up a few times. The rearrangement joins TRBV20-1 to TRBJ1-5, with D perhaps TRBD1 (5 bases). The CDR3 totals 14 residues. The V gene lost 3 bases and the J gene lost 5 bases, with 14 bases spanning the gap. Per the germline V gene, CDR1 is DFQATT and CDR2 is SNEGSKA (reference sequence). The CDR3 spells CSASQGYRDQPQHF. In DNA form, the CDR3 reads TGCAGTGCTAGTCAGGGTTATCGGGATCAGCCCCAGCATTTT.

The chain links TRBV5-1 to TRBJ1-4; D is unresolved. The CDR3 runs 15 residues. Trimming pared 1 base from V and 8 bases from J, leaving 15 bases between. Germline V CDR1 and CDR2: SGHRS, YFSETQ. CDR3 protein: CASSLNSRSREKLFF. The CDR3 DNA reads as TGCGCCAGCAGCTTGAATTCACGGAGTAGGGAAAAACTGTTTTTT.

The chain joins TRBV24-1 to TRBJ2-3, with TRBD2 as a possible D gene (7 bases). Germline V gene lookup returns CDR1 KGHDR and CDR2 SFDVKD. The germline V and J ends were trimmed by 3 bases and 5 bases, with 11 bases remaining between them. The CDR3 spans 14 residues. The CDR3 spells CATSDAGAGDTQYF. The CDR3 coding sequence is TGTGCCACCAGTGATGCGGGGGCAGGAGATACGCAGTATTTT.

This clonotype was counted only a few times. V is TRBV6-4 and J is TRBJ1-2; D is unclear. There are 13 residues in the CDR3. With 6 bases removed from V and 3 bases from J, the gap between germline ends came to 11 bases. Germline assignment: CDR1 MRHNA and CDR2 SNTAGT. The CDR3 is CASSPTGDYGYTF. The DNA of the CDR3 is TGTGCCAGCAGCCCAACCGGGGACTATGGCTACACCTTC.

V and J are TRBV2 and TRBJ2-5; D not certain. V was pared by 7 bases and J by 1 base, with 4 bases between. Germline V CDR1 and CDR2: SNHLY, FYNNEI. This CDR3 has 11 amino acids. The CDR3 sequence is CASTTQETQYF. DNA for the CDR3: TGTGCCAGCACGACCCAAGAGACCCAGTACTTC.

The chain has TRBV7-6 and TRBJ2-5; D could derive from TRBD1 or TRBD2 (5 bases each). This CDR3 is 13 amino acids long. V lost 2 bases, J lost 4 bases, and 8 bases lay in between. Germline assignment: CDR1 SGHVS and CDR2 FNYEAQ. The CDR3 spells CASSLMRGETQYF. Here the CDR3 DNA reads TGTGCCAGCAGCTTAATGAGGGGAGAGACCCAGTACTTC. Drawing the rest from reference TRBV7-6 and TRBJ2-5, the complete variable domain is GAGVSQSPRYKVTKRGQDVALRCDPISGHVSLYWYRQALGQGPEFLTYFNYEAQQDKSGLPNDRFSAERPEGSISTLTIQRTEQRDSAMYRCASSLMRGETQYFGPGTRLLVL.

The DNA for the CDR3 is TGCAGCTATTCTCTAGGGGCCGCGGGTACTGAAGCTTTCTTT. It translates to CSYSLGAAGTEAFF. This chain links TRBV29-1 with TRBJ1-1; TRBD1 might be the D (5 bases). The V and J ends lost 8 bases and 5 bases respectively, with 21 bases between them. The CDR3 runs to 14 residues. Germline V gene lookup returns CDR1 SQVTM and CDR2 ANQGSEA.

V usage is TRBV3-1 and J usage is TRBJ1-1, with unresolved D. The CDR3 extends over 15 amino acids. In germline, CDR1 is LGHDT, CDR2 YNNKEL (reference sequence). The V gene lost 1 base and the J gene lost 0 bases, with 9 bases spanning the gap. CDR3 DNA sequence: TGTGCCAGCAGCCAAGTAGAAGGGTTGAACACTGAAGCTTTCTTT. Protein: CASSQVEGLNTEAFF.

Many counts were recorded for this clonotype. This rearrangement joins TRBV29-1 to TRBJ2-1; D is uncertain. From germline, CDR1 is SQVTM and CDR2 ANQGSEA. V gave up 3 bases and J gave up 0 bases, with 6 bases separating them. This CDR3 spans 13 amino acids. The CDR3 is CSVEESSYNEQFF. In nucleotides, the CDR3 is TGCAGCGTTGAGGAGAGCTCCTACAATGAGCAGTTCTTC.

This clonotype has just a few counts. This sequence joins TRBV7-2 and TRBJ2-7; 7 positions match TRBD1. Germline values: CDR1 SGHTA, CDR2 FQGNSA. Trimming removed 3 bases from V and 4 bases from J; junction bases left unmatched: 6. CDR3 length: 14 residues. CDR3 sequence: CASSFPGTAYEQYF. CDR3 DNA: TGTGCCAGCAGCTTCCCCGGGACAGCTTACGAGCAGTACTTC.

The chain uses TRBV20-1 and TRBJ2-7; 10 bases agree with TRBD2. Germline assignment: CDR1 DFQATT and CDR2 SNEGSKA (reference sequence). J was trimmed by 4 bases and V by 5 bases; bases with no gene match: 5. The CDR3 runs 13 residues. This CDR3 is CSALGLAVYEQYF. CDR3 DNA: TGCAGTGCTCTTGGACTAGCGGTTTACGAGCAGTACTTC.

CDR3 bases: TGCAGTGCTAGGGAAACAGGGGTATGGACTGAAGCTTTCTTT. Protein sequence: CSARETGVWTEAFF. The rearrangement joins TRBV20-1 to TRBJ1-1; TRBD1 matches 7 bases. This CDR3 is built from 14 residues. CDR1 is DFQATT and CDR2 is SNEGSKA in the germline V gene (reference sequence). V was clipped by 3 bases and J by 5 bases; unmatched bases: 9.

This clonotype was seen a few times. The genes are TRBV14 and TRBJ2-1, with TRBD1 as a possible D gene (5 bases). Trimming shortened V by 2 bases and J by 9 bases, and 8 bases separated the two germline ends. In germline, CDR1 is SGHDN, CDR2 FVKESK. The CDR3 loop spans 12 amino acids. The CDR3 loop reads CASSQRGGEQFF. The CDR3 region has the DNA TGTGCCAGCAGCCAAAGGGGCGGTGAGCAGTTCTTC.

This clonotype has ten or more counts. This chain uses TRBV12-3 or TRBV12-4 with TRBJ1-1; no firm D call. The CDR3 has 15 residues. With 5 bases removed from V and 5 bases from J, the gap between germline ends came to 18 bases. CDR3 loop: CASSPRAPSGTEAFF. CDR3 nucleotide sequence: TGTGCCAGCAGTCCCCGAGCCCCCTCCGGGACTGAAGCTTTCTTT.